There are a few counts of the clone carrying this T cell receptor beta chain. The antigen remains unidentified. This specimen comes from a study of graft-versus-host responses after intestinal transplantation. Study at large: Multivisceral, liver-intestinal, or isolated intestinal transplants were received by the recipients. The whole recipient group had anti-thymocyte globulin induction followed by tacrolimus and steroids for two to three years. General study findings and limits: Levels of circulating GvH clones at their peak were associated with early post-transplant HvG declines.

The protocol was immunoSEQ multiplex PCR, while the TCRdb copy is restricted to in-frame clones and leaves out a portion. The sample includes some 95,000 clones, around nine tenths of them seen just once. Looked up from germline, CDR1 is LGHNA and CDR2 is YSLEER. This CDR3 has 17 residues. The V and J ends lost 0 bases and 2 bases respectively, with 14 bases between them. Source: unstimulated CD8+ T cells sorted from spleen or lymph node cells, taken before intestinal transplant. The chain uses TRBV4-3 and TRBJ2-1; possible D gene TRBD1, 5 bases. The sequence came from a human donor who received an intestinal transplant. The CDR3 nucleotides are TGCGCCAGCAGCCAAGATCGGTGGGCAGGGACCTACAATGAGCAGTTCTTC. This gives the protein CASSQDRWAGTYNEQFF.